A selection of T cell receptor beta chains follows, all from one sample in a study of technical replicates of blood from several donors. TCRdb's table, derived via immunoSEQ multiplex PCR, lists solely in-frame clones and lacks some. Among 60,000 to 75,000 clones, under 98% were seen once, and the ten largest hold 0.25% to 0.3%. The sequenced sample consisted of T cells isolated from PBMCs. The source of these receptors is a human donor in good health. Both conserved end residues are part of each CDR3. The D gene is left open where the match is weak. Only some rows state a clone size, as once, few, many or a class for expanded clones.

v_call	cdr3_length	d_call	j_call	clone_size	cdr3_nt	cdr3_aa
TRBV4-2	17	TRBD2	TRBJ2-7	-	TGTGCCAGCAGTCAGGTGGCTGCCGGGACTAGCTTTGCCGAGCAGTACTTC	CASSQVAAGTSFAEQYF
TRBV11-3	15	-	TRBJ2-2	-	TGTGCCAGCAGCTATGACAGCGCGAACACCGGGGAGCTGTTTTTT	CASSYDSANTGELFF
TRBV6-1	15	-	TRBJ1-1	-	TGTGCCAGCAGTGAGGGCCGAACCCGGAACACTGAAGCTTTCTTT	CASSEGRTRNTEAFF
TRBV19	17	TRBD2	TRBJ2-3	-	TGTGCCAGTAGTGCCCTTTTACTAGCGGGGGGCACAGATACGCAGTATTTT	CASSALLLAGGTDTQYF
TRBV5-4	18	TRBD2	TRBJ2-1	-	TGTGCCAGCAGCCACGGACATCTAACTAGCGGGAGGGTACAGGAGCAGTTCTTC	CASSHGHLTSGRVQEQFF
TRBV29-1	11	-	TRBJ1-2	-	TGCAGTGCAACAGCTAACTATGGCTACACCTTC	CSATANYGYTF
TRBV7-2	13	-	TRBJ1-2	few	TGTGCCAGCAGCTTACAGGGATCGGATGGCTACACCTTC	CASSLQGSDGYTF
TRBV5-6	13	TRBD1	TRBJ1-2	-	TGTGCCAGCAGCGCGGGGACAGTCTATGGCTACACCTTC	CASSAGTVYGYTF
TRBV6-1	17	-	TRBJ1-1	-	TGTGCCAGCAGTGATTCTTGGGCGCTGGGCATGAACACTGAAGCTTTCTTT	CASSDSWALGMNTEAFF
TRBV19	14	-	TRBJ2-7	-	TGTGCCAGTAGTTTAGACCAGGGAACCTACGAGCAGTACTTC	CASSLDQGTYEQYF
TRBV9	15	TRBD2	TRBJ2-3	-	TGTGCCAGCAGCGTAGGGGGGGAGGGCGCAGATACGCAGTATTTT	CASSVGGEGADTQYF
TRBV4-2	16	TRBD2	TRBJ2-1	-	TGTGCCAGCAGCCCCCCTAGCGGGAGAATCGACAATGAGCAGTTCTTC	CASSPPSGRIDNEQFF
TRBV6-6	15	-	TRBJ2-6	-	TGTGCCAGCCACCACAGGGCTACTGGGGCCAACGTCCTGACTTTC	CASHHRATGANVLTF
TRBV6-1	17	TRBD2	TRBJ2-1	-	TGTGCCAGCAGTGGGACTAGCGGGAGCGGCTCCTACAATGAGCAGTTCTTC	CASSGTSGSGSYNEQFF
TRBV7-9	15	-	TRBJ2-2	-	TGTGCCAGCAGCTTATCGGACAGCGGCACCGGGGAGCTGTTTTTT	CASSLSDSGTGELFF
TRBV27	14	-	TRBJ1-1	-	TGTGCCAGCAGTTTAGGGGGGGGTAGAACTGAAGCTTTCTTT	CASSLGGGRTEAFF
TRBV6-5	15	TRBD1	TRBJ2-4	-	TGTGCCAGCAGTTACACAGGGGCAGCCAAAAACATTCAGTACTTC	CASSYTGAAKNIQYF
TRBV6-1	14	-	TRBJ1-1	-	TGTGCCAGCAGTGTCTGGGGGGGAGGCACTGAAGCTTTCTTT	CASSVWGGGTEAFF
TRBV28	16	-	TRBJ2-1	-	TGTGCCAGCAGTGTGACTAGTCGTTTGGTGTTTCTCGAGCAGTTCTTC	CASSVTSRLVFLEQFF
TRBV5-4	16	TRBD2	TRBJ2-3	-	TGTGCCAGCAGCTTGACTAGCGGGAAAAACACAGATACGCAGTATTTT	CASSLTSGKNTDTQYF
TRBV27	13	-	TRBJ1-1	-	TGTGCCACCCTGATACAGGGTCTGGCTGAAGCTTTCTTT	CATLIQGLAEAFF
TRBV7-6	16	TRBD1	TRBJ1-2	-	TGTGCCAGCAGCGATAGTCCCCCAGGGGGGCCCTATGGCTACACCTTC	CASSDSPPGGPYGYTF
TRBV27	16	-	TRBJ2-7	-	TGTGCCAGCAGTTTTTTGGTTAACGGCGTGCGGTACGAGCAGTACTTC	CASSFLVNGVRYEQYF
TRBV11-2	14	TRBD2	TRBJ2-1	-	TGTGCCAGCAGATACGCGGGAGTCCACAATGAGCAGTTCTTC	CASRYAGVHNEQFF
TRBV5-4	13	-	TRBJ1-2	-	TGTGCCAGCAGCCCGGACAGCGACTATGGCTACACCTTC	CASSPDSDYGYTF
TRBV29-1	17	TRBD2	TRBJ2-1	-	TGCAGCGGGGGAGGCGGGAGAAGCTACAGCTCCTACAATGAGCAGTTCTTC	CSGGGGRSYSSYNEQFF
TRBV7-9	18	TRBD2	TRBJ2-2	-	TGTGCCAGCAGCTTAGGAGCGGGAGGGCCCTCGGGGACCGGGGAGCTGTTTTTT	CASSLGAGGPSGTGELFF
TRBV30	15	TRBD2	TRBJ2-1	-	TGTGCCTGGACTAGACTAGCGTTCTCCTACAATGAGCAGTTCTTC	CAWTRLAFSYNEQFF
TRBV6-5	15	TRBD1	TRBJ1-5	-	TGTGCCAGCAGAGCGGGACAGGGGGTTAATCAGCCCCAGCATTTT	CASRAGQGVNQPQHF
TRBV19	15	-	TRBJ1-2	-	TGTGCCAGTAGTATAGGACAAGTCCCTAACTATGGCTACACCTTC	CASSIGQVPNYGYTF
TRBV19	13	-	TRBJ1-4	once	TGTGCCAGTAGTATTGGACAGTCGGTAAAACTGTTTTTT	CASSIGQSVKLFF
TRBV18	15	-	TRBJ2-7	once	TGTGCCAGCTCACCAAGCCAGGGCCCACCCTACGAGCAGTACTTC	CASSPSQGPPYEQYF
TRBV7-2	15	TRBD2	TRBJ2-7	-	TGTGCCAGCAGCACCTCCGGGACTAGCTTGTACGAGCAGTACTTC	CASSTSGTSLYEQYF
TRBV7-9	15	TRBD2	TRBJ2-1	-	TGTGCCAGCAGCTTCCAAGCGGGAGTGGACAATGAGCAGTTCTTC	CASSFQAGVDNEQFF
TRBV6-6	13	-	TRBJ1-5	-	TGTGCCAGCAGGGGGCCGAGCAATCAGCCCCAGCATTTT	CASRGPSNQPQHF
TRBV6-1	13	TRBD1	TRBJ2-1	-	TGTGCCAGCGACAGGGAATCATACAATGAGCAGTTCTTC	CASDRESYNEQFF
TRBV19	15	-	TRBJ1-4	-	TGTGCCAGTAGTATGTGGGCAGGCTTAAATGAAAAACTGTTTTTT	CASSMWAGLNEKLFF
TRBV28	16	-	TRBJ2-3	-	TGTGCCAGCAGTTTATCCCGACTTGCTAGCACAGATACGCAGTATTTT	CASSLSRLASTDTQYF
TRBV30	13	-	TRBJ1-3	-	TGTGCCTGGAGCCCCTCCTCTGGAAACACCATATATTTT	CAWSPSSGNTIYF
TRBV9	17	TRBD2	TRBJ2-6	-	TGTGCCAGCAGCGTACCTAGCGGGCCCTCTGGGGCCAACGTCCTGACTTTC	CASSVPSGPSGANVLTF
TRBV27	12	-	TRBJ1-2	-	TGTGCCAGCAGTTTTGGGGACAACGGCTACACCTTC	CASSFGDNGYTF
TRBV2	15	-	TRBJ1-3	-	TGTGCCAGCAGTGTGGAGCCAGCCTCTGGAAACACCATATATTTT	CASSVEPASGNTIYF
TRBV27	13	TRBD1	TRBJ2-7	-	TGTGCCAGCAGTGGGACAGGAAGAGTGGAGCAGTACTTC	CASSGTGRVEQYF
TRBV5-8	14	-	TRBJ2-1	-	TGTGCCAGCAGCGGTAGCGGCACCTACAATGAGCAGTTCTTC	CASSGSGTYNEQFF
TRBV7-2	12	-	TRBJ2-1	-	TGTGCCAGCAGCAAGCGTTTCGATGAGCAGTTCTTC	CASSKRFDEQFF
TRBV11-2	18	TRBD2	TRBJ2-1	-	TGTGCCAGCAGCTTAGTTGCGGCGGGAGGGCCCAGGTACAATGAGCAGTTCTTC	CASSLVAAGGPRYNEQFF
TRBV2	14	-	TRBJ2-7	-	TGTGCCAGCAGTGAAACGGAGGGATCAAACGAGCAGTACTTC	CASSETEGSNEQYF
TRBV2	13	-	TRBJ1-1	-	TGTGCCAGCATTCCGCGGGCGAACACTGAAGCTTTCTTT	CASIPRANTEAFF
TRBV4-3	19	TRBD2	TRBJ2-1	-	TGCGCCAGCAGCCAAGTGGGCTATAGCGGGATCACCTCCTACAATGAGCAGTTCTTC	CASSQVGYSGITSYNEQFF
TRBV6-5	16	-	TRBJ2-3	-	TGTGCCAGCAGTTACTCACGCGGTCCTAGCACAGATACGCAGTATTTT	CASSYSRGPSTDTQYF
TRBV7-9	14	-	TRBJ1-1	-	TGTGCCAGCAGCTTATTGACAGGGAACACTGAAGCTTTCTTT	CASSLLTGNTEAFF
TRBV4-3	14	-	TRBJ1-2	-	TGCGCCAGCAGCCAAGATTTACGGGGGAATGGCTACACCTTC	CASSQDLRGNGYTF
TRBV5-1	12	-	TRBJ1-1	few	TGCGCCAGCAGCCCGGGGAACACTGAAGCTTTCTTT	CASSPGNTEAFF
TRBV19	15	-	TRBJ1-1	-	TGTGCCAGTAGGCCCCAACCGACTGTAAACACTGAAGCTTTCTTT	CASRPQPTVNTEAFF
TRBV7-9	15	-	TRBJ1-2	-	TGTGCCAGCAGCTTAGGGGGCGCAAAAGTATATGGCTACACCTTC	CASSLGGAKVYGYTF
TRBV19	13	-	TRBJ2-7	-	TGTGCCAGTAGTATTAATCAGGACTACGAGCAGTACTTC	CASSINQDYEQYF
TRBV29-1	12	-	TRBJ1-1	-	TGCAGCGTTCTTCGGGCGGGGGCTGAAGCTTTCTTT	CSVLRAGAEAFF
TRBV5-1	13	-	TRBJ1-5	-	TGCGCCAGCAGCTCGGGGGGTGGACAGCCCCAGCATTTT	CASSSGGGQPQHF
TRBV29-1	14	-	TRBJ2-2	-	TGCAGCGTTGACCGGGGTGTAACAACCGGGGAGCTGTTTTTT	CSVDRGVTTGELFF